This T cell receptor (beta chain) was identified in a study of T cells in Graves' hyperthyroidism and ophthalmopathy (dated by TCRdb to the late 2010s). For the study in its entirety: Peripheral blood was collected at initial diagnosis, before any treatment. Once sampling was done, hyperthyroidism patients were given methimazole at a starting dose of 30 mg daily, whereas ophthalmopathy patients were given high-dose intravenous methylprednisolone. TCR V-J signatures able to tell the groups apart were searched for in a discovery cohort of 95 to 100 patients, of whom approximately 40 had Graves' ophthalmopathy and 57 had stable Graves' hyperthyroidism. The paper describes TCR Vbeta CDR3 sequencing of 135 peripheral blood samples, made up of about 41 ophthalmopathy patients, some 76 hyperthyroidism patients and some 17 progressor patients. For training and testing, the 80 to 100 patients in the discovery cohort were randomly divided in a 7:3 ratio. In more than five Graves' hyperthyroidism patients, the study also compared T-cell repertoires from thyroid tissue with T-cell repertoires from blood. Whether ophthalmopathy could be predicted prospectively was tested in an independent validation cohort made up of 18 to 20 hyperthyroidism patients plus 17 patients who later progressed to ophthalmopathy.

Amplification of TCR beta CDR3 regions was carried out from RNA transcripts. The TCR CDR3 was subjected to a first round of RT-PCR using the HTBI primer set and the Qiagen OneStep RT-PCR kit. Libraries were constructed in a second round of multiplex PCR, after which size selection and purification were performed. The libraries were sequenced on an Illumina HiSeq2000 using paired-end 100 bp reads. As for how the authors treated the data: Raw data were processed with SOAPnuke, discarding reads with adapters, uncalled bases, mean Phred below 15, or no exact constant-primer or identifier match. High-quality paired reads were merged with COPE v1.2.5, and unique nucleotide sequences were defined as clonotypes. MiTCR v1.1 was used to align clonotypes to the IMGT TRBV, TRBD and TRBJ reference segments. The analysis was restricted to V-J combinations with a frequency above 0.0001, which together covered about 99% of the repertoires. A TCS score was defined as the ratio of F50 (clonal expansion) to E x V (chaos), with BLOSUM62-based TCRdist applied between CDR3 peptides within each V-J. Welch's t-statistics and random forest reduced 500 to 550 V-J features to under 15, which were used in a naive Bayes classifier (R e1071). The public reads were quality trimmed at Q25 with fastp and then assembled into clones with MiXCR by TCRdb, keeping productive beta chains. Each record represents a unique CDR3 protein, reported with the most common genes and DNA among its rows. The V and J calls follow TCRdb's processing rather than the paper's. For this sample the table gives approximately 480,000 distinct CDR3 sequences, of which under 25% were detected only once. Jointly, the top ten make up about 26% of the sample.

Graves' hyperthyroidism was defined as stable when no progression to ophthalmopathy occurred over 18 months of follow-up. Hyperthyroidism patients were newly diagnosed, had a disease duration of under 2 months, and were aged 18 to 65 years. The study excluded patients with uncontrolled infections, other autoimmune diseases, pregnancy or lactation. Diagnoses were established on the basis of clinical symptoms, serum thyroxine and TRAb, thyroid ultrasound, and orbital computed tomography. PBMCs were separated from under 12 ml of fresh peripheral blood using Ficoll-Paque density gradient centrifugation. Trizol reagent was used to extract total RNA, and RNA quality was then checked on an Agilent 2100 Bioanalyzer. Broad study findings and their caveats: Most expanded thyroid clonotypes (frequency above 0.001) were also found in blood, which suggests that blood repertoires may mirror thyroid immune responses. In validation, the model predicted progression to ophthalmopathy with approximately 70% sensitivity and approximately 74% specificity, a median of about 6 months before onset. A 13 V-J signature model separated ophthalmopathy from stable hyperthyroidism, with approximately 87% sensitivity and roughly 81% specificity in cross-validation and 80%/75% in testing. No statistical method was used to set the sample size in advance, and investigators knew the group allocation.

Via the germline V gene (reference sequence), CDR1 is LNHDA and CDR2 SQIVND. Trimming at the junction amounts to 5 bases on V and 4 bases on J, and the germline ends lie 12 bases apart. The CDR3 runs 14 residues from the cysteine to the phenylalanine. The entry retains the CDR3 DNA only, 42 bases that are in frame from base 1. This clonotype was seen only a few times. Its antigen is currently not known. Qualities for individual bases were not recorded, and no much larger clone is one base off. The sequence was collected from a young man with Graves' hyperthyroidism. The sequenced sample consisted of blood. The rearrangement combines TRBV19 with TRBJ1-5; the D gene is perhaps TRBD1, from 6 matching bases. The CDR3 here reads CASSPAGENQPQHF. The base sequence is TGTGCCAGTAGTCCAGCAGGGGAGAATCAGCCCCAGCATTTT. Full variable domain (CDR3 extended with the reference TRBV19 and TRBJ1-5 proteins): DGGITQSPKYLFRKEGQNVTLSCEQNLNHDAMYWYRQDPGQGLRLIYYSQIVNDFQKGDIAEGYSVSREKKESFPLTVTSAQKNPTAFYLCASSPAGENQPQHFGDGTRLSIL.